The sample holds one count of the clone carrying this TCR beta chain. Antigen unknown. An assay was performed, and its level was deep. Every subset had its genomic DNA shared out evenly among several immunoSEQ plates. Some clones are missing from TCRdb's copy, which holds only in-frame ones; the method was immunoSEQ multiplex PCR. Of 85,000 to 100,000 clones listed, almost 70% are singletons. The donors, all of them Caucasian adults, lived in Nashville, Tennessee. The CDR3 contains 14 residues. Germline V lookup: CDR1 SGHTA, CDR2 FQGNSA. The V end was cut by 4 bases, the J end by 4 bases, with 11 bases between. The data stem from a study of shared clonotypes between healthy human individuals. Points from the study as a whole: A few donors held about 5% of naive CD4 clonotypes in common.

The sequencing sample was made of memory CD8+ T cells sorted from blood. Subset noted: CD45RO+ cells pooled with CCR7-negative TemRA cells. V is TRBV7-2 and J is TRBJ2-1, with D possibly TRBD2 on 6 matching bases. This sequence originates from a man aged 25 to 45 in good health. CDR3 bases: TGTGCCAGCAGCTACGGAGGGCCGTACAATGAGCAGTTCTTC. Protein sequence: CASSYGGPYNEQFF.